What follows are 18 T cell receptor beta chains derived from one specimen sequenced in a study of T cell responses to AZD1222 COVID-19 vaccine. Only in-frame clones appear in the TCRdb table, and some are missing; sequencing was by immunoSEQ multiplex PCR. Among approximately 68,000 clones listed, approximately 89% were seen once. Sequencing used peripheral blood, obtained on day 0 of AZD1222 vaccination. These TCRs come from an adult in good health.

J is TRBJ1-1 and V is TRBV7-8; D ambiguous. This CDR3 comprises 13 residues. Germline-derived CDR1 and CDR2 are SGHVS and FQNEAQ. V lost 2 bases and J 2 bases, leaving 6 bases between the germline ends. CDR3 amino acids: CASSLLGNTEAFF. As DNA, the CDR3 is TGTGCCAGCAGCTTATTGGGTAACACTGAAGCTTTCTTT.

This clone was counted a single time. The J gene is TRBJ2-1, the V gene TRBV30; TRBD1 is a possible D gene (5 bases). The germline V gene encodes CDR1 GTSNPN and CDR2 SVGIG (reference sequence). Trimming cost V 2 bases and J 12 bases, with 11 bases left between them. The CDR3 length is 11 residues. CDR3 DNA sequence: TGTGCCTGGAGTCCAGACAGATTGCAGTTCTTC. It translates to CAWSPDRLQFF.

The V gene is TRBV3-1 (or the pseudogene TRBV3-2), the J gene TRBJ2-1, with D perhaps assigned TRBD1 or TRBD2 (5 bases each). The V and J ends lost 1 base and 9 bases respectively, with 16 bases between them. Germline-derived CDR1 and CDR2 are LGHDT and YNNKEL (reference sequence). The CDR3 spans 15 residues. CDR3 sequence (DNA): TGTGCCAGCAGCCAAGTGAGGGGCCTGGCGGGTGAGCAGTTCTTC. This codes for CASSQVRGLAGEQFF.

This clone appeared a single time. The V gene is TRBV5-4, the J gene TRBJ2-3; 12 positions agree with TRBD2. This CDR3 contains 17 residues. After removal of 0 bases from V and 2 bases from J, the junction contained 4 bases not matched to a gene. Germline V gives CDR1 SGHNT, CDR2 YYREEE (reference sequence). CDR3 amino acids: CASSLVTSGRFTDTQYF. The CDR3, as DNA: TGTGCCAGCAGCTTGGTAACTAGCGGGAGGTTCACAGATACGCAGTATTTT.

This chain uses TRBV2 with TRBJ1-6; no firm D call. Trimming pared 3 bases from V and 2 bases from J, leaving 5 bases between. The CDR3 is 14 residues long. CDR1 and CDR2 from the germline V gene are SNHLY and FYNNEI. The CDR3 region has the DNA TGTGCCAGCAGTGAGCAGACCTATAATTCACCCCTCCACTTT. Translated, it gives CASSEQTYNSPLHF.

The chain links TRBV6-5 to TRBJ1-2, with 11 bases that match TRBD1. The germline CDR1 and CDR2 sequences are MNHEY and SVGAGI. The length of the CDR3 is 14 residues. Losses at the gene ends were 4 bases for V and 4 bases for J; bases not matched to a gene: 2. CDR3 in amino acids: CASSSGTGGYGYTF. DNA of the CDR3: TGTGCCAGCAGTTCCGGGACAGGGGGCTATGGCTACACCTTC.

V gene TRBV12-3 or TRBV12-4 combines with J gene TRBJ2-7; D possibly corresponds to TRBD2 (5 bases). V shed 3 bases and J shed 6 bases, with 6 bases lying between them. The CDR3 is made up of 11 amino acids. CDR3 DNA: TGTGCCAGCAGTTTCCGGGGCGAGCAGTACTTC. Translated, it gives CASSFRGEQYF.

CDR3 loop: CASSFNFGLADTDTQYF. In DNA form, the CDR3 reads TGTGCCAGCAGTTTTAACTTTGGTCTAGCGGACACAGATACGCAGTATTTT. The genes are TRBV28 and TRBJ2-3, with 7 positions matching TRBD2. Unmatched junction bases numbered 11, after V lost 3 bases and J lost 2 bases. This CDR3 contains 17 residues. Germline CDR1 and CDR2: MDHEN and SYDVKM.

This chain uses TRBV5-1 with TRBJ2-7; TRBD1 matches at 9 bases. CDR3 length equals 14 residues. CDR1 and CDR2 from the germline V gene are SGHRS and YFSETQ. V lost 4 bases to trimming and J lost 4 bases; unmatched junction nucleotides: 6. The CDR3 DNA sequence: TGCGCCAGCAGCGCCCGGGACAGGGTGTACGAGCAGTACTTC. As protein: CASSARDRVYEQYF.

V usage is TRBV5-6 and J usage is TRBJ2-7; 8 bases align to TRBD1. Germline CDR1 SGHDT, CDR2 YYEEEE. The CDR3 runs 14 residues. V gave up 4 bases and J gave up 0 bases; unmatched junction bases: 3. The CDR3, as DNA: TGTGCCAGCAGCCCCGGGACAGGCTCCTACGAGCAGTACTTC. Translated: CASSPGTGSYEQYF.

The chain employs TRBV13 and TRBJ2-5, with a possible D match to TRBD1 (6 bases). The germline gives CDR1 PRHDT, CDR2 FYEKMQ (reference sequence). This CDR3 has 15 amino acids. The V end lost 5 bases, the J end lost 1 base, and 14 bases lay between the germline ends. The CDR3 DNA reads TGTGCCAGCAGCCCCAACGGACAGCCCCAAGAGACCCAGTACTTC. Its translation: CASSPNGQPQETQYF. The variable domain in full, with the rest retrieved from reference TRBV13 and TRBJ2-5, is AAGVIQSPRHLIKEKRETATLKCYPIPRHDTVYWYQQGPGQDPQFLISFYEKMQSDKGSIPDRFSAQQFSDYHSELNMSSLELGDSALYFCASSPNGQPQETQYFGPGTRLLVL.

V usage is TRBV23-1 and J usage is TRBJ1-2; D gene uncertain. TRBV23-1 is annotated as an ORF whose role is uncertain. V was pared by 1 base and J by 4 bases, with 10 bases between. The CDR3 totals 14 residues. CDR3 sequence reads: CASSQFQPPYGYTF. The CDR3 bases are TGCGCCAGCAGTCAATTTCAGCCTCCCTATGGCTACACCTTC.

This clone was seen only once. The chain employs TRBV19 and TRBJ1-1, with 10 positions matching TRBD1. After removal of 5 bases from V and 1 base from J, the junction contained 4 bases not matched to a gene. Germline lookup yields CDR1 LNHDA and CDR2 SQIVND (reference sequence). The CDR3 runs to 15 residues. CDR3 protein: CASSAGQGPNTEAFF. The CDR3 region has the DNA TGTGCCAGTAGTGCGGGACAGGGGCCGAACACTGAAGCTTTCTTT.

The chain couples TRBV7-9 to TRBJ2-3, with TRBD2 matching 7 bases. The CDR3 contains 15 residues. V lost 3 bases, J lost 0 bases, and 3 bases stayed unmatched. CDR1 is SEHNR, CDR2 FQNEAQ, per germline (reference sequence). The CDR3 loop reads CASSFVAGSTDTQYF. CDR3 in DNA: TGTGCCAGCAGCTTTGTAGCGGGTAGCACAGATACGCAGTATTTT.

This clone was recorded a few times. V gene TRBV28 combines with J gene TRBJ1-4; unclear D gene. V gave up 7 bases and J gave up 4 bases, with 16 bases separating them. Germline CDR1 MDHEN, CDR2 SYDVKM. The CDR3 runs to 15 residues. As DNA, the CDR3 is TGTGCCAGCACCCCAATGTCTCGGCGTAATGAAAAACTGTTTTTT. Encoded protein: CASTPMSRRNEKLFF.

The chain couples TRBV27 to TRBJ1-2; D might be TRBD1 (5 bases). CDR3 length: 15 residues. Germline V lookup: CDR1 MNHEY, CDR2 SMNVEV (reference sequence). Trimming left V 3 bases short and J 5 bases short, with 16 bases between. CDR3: CASSFDRRAIYGYTF. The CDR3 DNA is TGTGCCAGCAGTTTCGATCGCAGGGCGATATATGGCTACACCTTC.

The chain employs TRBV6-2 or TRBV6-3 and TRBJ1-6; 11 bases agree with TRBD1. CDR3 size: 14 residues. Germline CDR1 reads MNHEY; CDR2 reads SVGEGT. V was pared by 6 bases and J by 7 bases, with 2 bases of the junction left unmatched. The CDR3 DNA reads TGTGCCAGCAGCGGGACAGGGGGAAATTCACCCCTCCACTTT. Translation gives CASSGTGGNSPLHF.

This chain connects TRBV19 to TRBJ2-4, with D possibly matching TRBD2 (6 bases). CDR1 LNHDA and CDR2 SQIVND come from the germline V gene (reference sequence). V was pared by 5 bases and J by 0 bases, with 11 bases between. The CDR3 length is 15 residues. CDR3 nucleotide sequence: TGTGCCAGTAGTCTGGCGGGGAGAGCCAAAAACATTCAGTACTTC. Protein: CASSLAGRAKNIQYF.